This T cell receptor beta chain was obtained from a study of T cells expressing NK-cell markers. TCRdb reanalyzed the 5' RACE reads and collapses them to one entry per CDR3 protein, without DNA. This table holds 140,000 to 150,000 distinct CDR3 sequences. Per germline, CDR1 PRHDT and CDR2 FYEKMQ (reference sequence). The CDR3 covers 15 residues. This chain joins TRBV13 and TRBJ2-1; TCRdb selects TRBD1, and the lack of DNA leaves this call unchecked. This TCR derives from a man aged 18 to 29 in good health. Material for sequencing was blood T cells: a sorted CD56 or NKG2C T cell subset, CD4+ or CD8+ T cells, or bulk PBMC T cells (not recorded which). CDR3 in amino acids: CAGIRGRVIYNEQFF.